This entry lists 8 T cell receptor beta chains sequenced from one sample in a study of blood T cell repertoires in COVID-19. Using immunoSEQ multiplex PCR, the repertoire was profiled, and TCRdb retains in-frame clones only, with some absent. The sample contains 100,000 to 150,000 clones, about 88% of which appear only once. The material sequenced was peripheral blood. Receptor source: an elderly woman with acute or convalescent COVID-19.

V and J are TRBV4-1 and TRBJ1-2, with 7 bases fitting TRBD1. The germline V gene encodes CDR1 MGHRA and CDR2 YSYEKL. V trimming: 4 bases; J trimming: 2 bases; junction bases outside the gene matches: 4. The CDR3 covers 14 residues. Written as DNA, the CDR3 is TGCGCCAGCAGCCTCACAGGGGTAAACTATGGCTACACCTTC. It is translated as CASSLTGVNYGYTF.

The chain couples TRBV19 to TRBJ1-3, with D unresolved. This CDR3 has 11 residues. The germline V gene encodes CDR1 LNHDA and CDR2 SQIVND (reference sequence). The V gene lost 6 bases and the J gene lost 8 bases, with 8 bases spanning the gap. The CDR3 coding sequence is TGTGCCAGTAGAGGCGGGCACACCATATATTTT. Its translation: CASRGGHTIYF.

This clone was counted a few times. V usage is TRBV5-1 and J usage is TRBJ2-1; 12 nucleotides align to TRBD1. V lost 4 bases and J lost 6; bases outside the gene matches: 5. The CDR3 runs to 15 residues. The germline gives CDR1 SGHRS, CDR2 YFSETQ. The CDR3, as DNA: TGCGCCAGCAGCCCCGGGACAGGGGGCATCAATGAGCAGTTCTTC. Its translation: CASSPGTGGINEQFF.

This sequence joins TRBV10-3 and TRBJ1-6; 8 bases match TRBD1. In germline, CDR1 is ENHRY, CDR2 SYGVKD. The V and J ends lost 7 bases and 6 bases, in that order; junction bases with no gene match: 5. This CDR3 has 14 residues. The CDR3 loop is CAITPGGFNSPLHF. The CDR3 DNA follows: TGTGCCATCACTCCAGGGGGCTTTAATTCACCCCTCCACTTT.

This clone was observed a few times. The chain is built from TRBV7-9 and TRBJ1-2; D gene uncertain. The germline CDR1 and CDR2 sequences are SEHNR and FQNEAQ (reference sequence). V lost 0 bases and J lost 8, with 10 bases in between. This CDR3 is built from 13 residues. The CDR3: CASSLATPRGYTF. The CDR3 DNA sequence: TGTGCCAGCAGCTTAGCGACCCCGAGGGGCTACACCTTC.

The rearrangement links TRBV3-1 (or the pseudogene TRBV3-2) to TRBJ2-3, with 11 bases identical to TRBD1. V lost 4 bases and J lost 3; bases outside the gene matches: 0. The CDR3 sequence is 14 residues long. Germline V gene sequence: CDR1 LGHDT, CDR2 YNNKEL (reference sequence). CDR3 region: CASSRDRGTDTQYF. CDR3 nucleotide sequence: TGTGCCAGCAGCCGGGACAGGGGGACAGATACGCAGTATTTT.

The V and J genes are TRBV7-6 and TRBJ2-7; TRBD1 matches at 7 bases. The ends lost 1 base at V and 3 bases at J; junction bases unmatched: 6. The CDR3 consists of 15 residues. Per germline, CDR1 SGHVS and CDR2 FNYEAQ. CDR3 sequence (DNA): TGTGCCAGCAGCTTAGGACAGGGACATAACTACGAGCAGTACTTC. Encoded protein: CASSLGQGHNYEQYF. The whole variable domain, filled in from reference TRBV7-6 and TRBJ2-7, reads GAGVSQSPRYKVTKRGQDVALRCDPISGHVSLYWYRQALGQGPEFLTYFNYEAQQDKSGLPNDRFSAERPEGSISTLTIQRTEQRDSAMYRCASSLGQGHNYEQYFGPGTRLTVT.

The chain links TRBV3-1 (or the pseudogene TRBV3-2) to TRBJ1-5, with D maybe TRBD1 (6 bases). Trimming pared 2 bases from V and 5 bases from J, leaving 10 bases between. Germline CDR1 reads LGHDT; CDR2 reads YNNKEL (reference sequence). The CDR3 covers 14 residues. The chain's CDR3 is CASSQTGLYQPQHF. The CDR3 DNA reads TGTGCCAGCAGCCAAACAGGGTTGTATCAGCCCCAGCATTTT.